Detailed here is one T cell receptor beta chain. Sequencing was performed with immunoSEQ multiplex PCR; in TCRdb, only in-frame clones are kept and a portion is missing. This table holds more than 95,000 clones, roughly 93% found once. The CDR3 loop spans 13 amino acids. CDR1 and CDR2 from the germline V gene are PRHDT and FYEKMQ (reference sequence). V lost 5 bases to trimming and J lost 8 bases, with 13 bases between them. This entry is derived from a study of cytomegalovirus exposure and HLA in healthy donors. This sequence was found in a woman aged 18-35 years in good health and CMV-seronegative. The chain carries TRBV13 and TRBJ2-1; D gene unclear. The sequenced sample consisted of PBMCs. The CDR3 sequence is CASSTALDHEQFF. In DNA, the CDR3 is TGTGCCAGCAGCACCGCCCTAGACCATGAGCAGTTCTTC.